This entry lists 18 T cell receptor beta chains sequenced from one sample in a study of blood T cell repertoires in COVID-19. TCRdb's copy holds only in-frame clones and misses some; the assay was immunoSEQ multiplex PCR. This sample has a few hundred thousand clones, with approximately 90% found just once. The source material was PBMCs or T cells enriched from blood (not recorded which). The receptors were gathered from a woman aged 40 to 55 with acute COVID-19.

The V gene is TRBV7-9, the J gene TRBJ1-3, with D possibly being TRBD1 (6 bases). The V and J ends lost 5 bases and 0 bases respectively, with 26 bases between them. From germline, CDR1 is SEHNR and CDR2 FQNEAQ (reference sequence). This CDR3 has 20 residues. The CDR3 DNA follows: TGTGCCAGCAGCACCCTATTCCCACAGGGCCGAATTTTCTCTGGAAACACCATATATTTT. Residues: CASSTLFPQGRIFSGNTIYF. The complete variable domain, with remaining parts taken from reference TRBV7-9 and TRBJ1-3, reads DTGVSQNPRHKITKRGQNVTFRCDPISEHNRLYWYRQTLGQGPEFLTYFQNEAQLEKSRLLSDRFSAERPKGSFSTLEIQRTEQGDSAMYLCASSTLFPQGRIFSGNTIYFGEGSWLTVV.

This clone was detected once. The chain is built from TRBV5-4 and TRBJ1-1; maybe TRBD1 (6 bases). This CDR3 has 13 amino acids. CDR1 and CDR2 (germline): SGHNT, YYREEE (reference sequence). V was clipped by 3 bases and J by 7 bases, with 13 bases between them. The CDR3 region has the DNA TGTGCCAGCAGCTCGGGGGGGCGGATTGAAGCTTTCTTT. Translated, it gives CASSSGGRIEAFF.

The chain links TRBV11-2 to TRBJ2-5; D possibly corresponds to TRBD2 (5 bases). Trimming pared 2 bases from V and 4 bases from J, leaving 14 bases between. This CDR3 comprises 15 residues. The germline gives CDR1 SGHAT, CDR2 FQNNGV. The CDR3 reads CASSLSWTALETQYF. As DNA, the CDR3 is TGTGCCAGCAGCTTATCCTGGACTGCATTAGAGACCCAGTACTTC.

This CDR3 is CATSSSLVNGYTF. CDR3 coding DNA: TGTGCCACCAGCAGTAGTCTAGTGAATGGCTACACCTTC. V gene TRBV15 combines with J gene TRBJ1-2; D call uncertain. This CDR3 region has 13 residues. The V end lost 3 bases, the J end lost 6 bases, and 11 bases lay between the germline ends. CDR1 is LNHNV and CDR2 is YYDKDF in the germline V gene (reference sequence).

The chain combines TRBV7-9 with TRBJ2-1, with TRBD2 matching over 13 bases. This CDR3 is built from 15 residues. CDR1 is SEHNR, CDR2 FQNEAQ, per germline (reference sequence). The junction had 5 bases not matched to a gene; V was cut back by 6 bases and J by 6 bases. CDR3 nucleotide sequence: TGTGCCAGCAGGCCTGGACTAGCGGGAGTCAATGAGCAGTTCTTC. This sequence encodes CASRPGLAGVNEQFF.

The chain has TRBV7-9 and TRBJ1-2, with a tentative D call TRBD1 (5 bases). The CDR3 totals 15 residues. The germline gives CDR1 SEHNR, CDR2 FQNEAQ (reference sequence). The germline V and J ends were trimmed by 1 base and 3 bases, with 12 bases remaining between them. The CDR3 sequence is CASSLGGLPDYGYTF. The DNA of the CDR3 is TGTGCCAGCAGCTTAGGGGGACTCCCCGACTATGGCTACACCTTC.

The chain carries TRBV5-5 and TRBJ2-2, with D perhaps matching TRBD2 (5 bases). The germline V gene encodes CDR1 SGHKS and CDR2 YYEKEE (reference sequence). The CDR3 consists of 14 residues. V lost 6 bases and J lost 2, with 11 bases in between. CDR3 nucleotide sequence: TGTGCCAGCAATCGGGGAACAAACACCGGGGAGCTGTTTTTT. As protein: CASNRGTNTGELFF.

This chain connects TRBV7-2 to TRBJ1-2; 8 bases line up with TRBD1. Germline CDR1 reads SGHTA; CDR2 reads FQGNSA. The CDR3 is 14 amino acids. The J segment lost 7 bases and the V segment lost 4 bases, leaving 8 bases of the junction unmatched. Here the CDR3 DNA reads TGTGCCAGCAGCTGGGGACAGGTCCCTCGTGGCTACACCTTC. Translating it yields CASSWGQVPRGYTF.

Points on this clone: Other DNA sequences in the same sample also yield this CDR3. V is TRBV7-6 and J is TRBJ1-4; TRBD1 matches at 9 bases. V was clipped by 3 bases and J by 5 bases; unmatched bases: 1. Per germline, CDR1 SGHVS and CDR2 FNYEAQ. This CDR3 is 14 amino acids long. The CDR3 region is CASSLGTGNEKLFF. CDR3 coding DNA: TGTGCCAGCAGCTTGGGGACAGGGAATGAAAAACTGTTTTTT.

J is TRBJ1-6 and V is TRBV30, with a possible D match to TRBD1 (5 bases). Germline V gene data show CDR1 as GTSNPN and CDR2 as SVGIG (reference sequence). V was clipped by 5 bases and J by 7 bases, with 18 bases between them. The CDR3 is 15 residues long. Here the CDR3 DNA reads TGTGCCTGGGGGGCCAAGAGCGGGGTCAATTCACCCCTCCACTTT. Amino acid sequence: CAWGAKSGVNSPLHF.

CDR3 region: CASSYQLAFQETQYF. DNA of the CDR3: TGCGCCAGCAGCTATCAACTAGCGTTCCAAGAGACCCAGTACTTC. V and J are TRBV5-1 and TRBJ2-5, with 7 nucleotides matching TRBD2. J lost 1 base, V lost 3 bases, and 6 bases had no gene match. Germline assignment: CDR1 SGHRS and CDR2 YFSETQ. CDR3 length: 15 residues. Looking up the rest from reference TRBV5-1 and TRBJ2-5 gives the full variable domain: KAGVTQTPRYLIKTRGQQVTLSCSPISGHRSVSWYQQTPGQGLQFLFEYFSETQRNKGNFPGRFSGRQFSNSRSEMNVSTLELGDSALYLCASSYQLAFQETQYFGPGTRLLVL.

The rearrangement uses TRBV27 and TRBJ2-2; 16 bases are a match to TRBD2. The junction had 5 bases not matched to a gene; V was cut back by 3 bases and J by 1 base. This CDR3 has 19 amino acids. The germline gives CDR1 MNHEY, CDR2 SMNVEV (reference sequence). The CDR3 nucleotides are TGTGCCAGCAGTTTTCTGGGACTAGCGGGAGGGGAGAACACCGGGGAGCTGTTTTTT. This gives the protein CASSFLGLAGGENTGELFF.

CDR3: CASTPPGYNSPLHF. The CDR3, as DNA: TGTGCCAGTACCCCCCCCGGCTATAATTCACCCCTCCACTTT. The chain is built from TRBV19 and TRBJ1-6; no definite D call. CDR1 LNHDA and CDR2 SQIVND come from the germline V gene (reference sequence). This CDR3 region has 14 residues. V lost 7 bases to trimming and J lost 3 bases, with 10 bases between them.

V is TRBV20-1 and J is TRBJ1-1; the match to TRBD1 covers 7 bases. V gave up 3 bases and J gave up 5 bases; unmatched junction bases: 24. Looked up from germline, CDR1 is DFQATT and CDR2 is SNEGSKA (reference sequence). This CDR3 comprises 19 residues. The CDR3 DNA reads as TGCAGTGCTAGTTCCTTATCCCCCCTGGGACAGCGAGAAAGGACTGAAGCTTTCTTT. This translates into CSASSLSPLGQRERTEAFF.

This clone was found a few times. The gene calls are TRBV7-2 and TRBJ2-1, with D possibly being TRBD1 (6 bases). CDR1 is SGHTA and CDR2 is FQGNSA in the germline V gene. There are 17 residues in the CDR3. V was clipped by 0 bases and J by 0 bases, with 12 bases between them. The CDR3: CASSLAQGFSSYNEQFF. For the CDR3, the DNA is TGTGCCAGCAGCTTAGCCCAGGGGTTTTCCTCCTACAATGAGCAGTTCTTC. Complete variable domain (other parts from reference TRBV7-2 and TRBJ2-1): GAGVSQSPSNKVTEKGKDVELRCDPISGHTALYWYRQSLGQGLEFLIYFQGNSAPDKSGLPSDRFSAERTGGSVSTLTIQRTQQEDSAVYLCASSLAQGFSSYNEQFFGPGTRLTVL.

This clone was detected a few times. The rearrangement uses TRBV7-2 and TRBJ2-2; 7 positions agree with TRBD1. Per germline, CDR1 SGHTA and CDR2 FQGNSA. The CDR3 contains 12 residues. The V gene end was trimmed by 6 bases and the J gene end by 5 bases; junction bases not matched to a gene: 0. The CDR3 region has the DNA TGTGCCAGCAGACAGGGGACCGGGGAGCTGTTTTTT. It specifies CASRQGTGELFF.

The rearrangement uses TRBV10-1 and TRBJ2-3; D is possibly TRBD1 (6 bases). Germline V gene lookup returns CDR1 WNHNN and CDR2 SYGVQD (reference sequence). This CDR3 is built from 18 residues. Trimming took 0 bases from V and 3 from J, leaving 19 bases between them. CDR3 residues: CASSESRRGRGLTDTQYF. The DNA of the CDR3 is TGCGCCAGCAGTGAGTCTAGAAGGGGCAGGGGTTTGACAGATACGCAGTATTTT.

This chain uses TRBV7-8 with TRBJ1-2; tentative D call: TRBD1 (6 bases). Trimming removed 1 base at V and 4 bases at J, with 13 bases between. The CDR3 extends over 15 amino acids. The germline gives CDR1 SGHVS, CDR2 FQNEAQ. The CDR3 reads CASSLEAGAAYGYTF. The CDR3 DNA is TGTGCCAGCAGCTTAGAAGCAGGGGCGGCCTATGGCTACACCTTC.